This T cell receptor (beta chain) was observed in a study of CD8+CD57+ T cells in acquired aplastic anemia (dated 2018 in TCRdb). Study-level background: DNA extracted from sorted CD4+ and CD8+ cells had a mean of about 3.2 ug, with a range of 0.2 to 27.4 ug. CD8+CD57+ expansion was defined as frequency above the mean frequency observed in healthy subjects. The paper as a whole reports these results and caveats: Over 25 CD8+ CDR3 sequences were found in both patients and controls but appeared to be highly expressed in patients and within the immunodominant clones of the patients. Patients and healthy controls showed no significant difference in CD8+ Simpson's diversity (P=0.060).

Patients chosen for sequencing had shown expansion of CD8+CD57+ cells by flow cytometry. Every patient had severe acquired aplastic anemia, diagnosed using the International Study of Aplastic Anemia and Agranulocytosis and Camitta criteria. At the time blood was sampled, none of the patients had received any therapy. In the study, sorted CD4+ and CD8+ blood T cells from patients with severe aplastic anemia and from healthy subjects underwent deep sequencing of TCR repertoires. Patients were enrolled under clinicaltrials.gov protocols 00001620, 01623167, 00001397, 00071045, 00081523 and 00961064 in the USA. Ficoll-Paque density gradient centrifugation was used to isolate peripheral blood mononuclear cells. Before DNA was extracted, CD4+ and CD8+ T cells were sorted using either FACS or magnetic beads. CDR1 and CDR2, looked up from the germline V gene, are SGHAT and FQNNGV. Its CDR3 holds 13 amino acids, cysteine through phenylalanine. CDR3 DNA only is kept here, 39 bases in frame from base 1. V gives up 0 bases and J gives up 8 bases, and the segment between their germline ends measures 5 bases.

Genomic DNA served as template for TCR beta VDJ combination and CDR3 sequence profiling. TCR repertoire sequencing was run on an Illumina HiSeq 2000. The authors' pipeline ran thus. TRBV/TRBJ rearrangement plots, CDR3 size and DJ length profiles, and Simpson's diversity index were used to assess repertoires. The most abundant DNA sequence in the deep sequencing data was taken as the immunodominant clone. CDR3 amino acid sequences were checked for sharing between subjects and were compared against published repertoires and the VDJdb database. TCRdb's own reprocessing of the public reads used fastp at Q25 and MiXCR and kept productive beta chains. Rows matching on CDR3 protein sequence are summarized as one entry with the most common DNA and genes. Here the V and J calls rest on TCRdb's processing, not on the authors' analysis. In this sample the table shows 75,000 to 100,000 distinct CDR3 sequences, about 63% of which occur a single time. The ten biggest clones cover about 60% of the sample.

The table lists this clonotype with a few counts. This clone's antigen is unknown. No much larger clonotype is one base removed from it; base qualities were not supplied. The chain links TRBV11-2 with TRBJ1-6, with the D gene call left open. The sample taken for sequencing was sorted CD4+, CD8+, or CD8+CD57+ T cells (not recorded which) from PBMCs. The TCR sequence derives from a human donor with aplastic anemia. The CDR3 amino acid sequence is: CASSLESDSPLHF. The sequenced DNA is TGTGCCAGCAGCTTAGAATCTGATTCACCCCTCCACTTT. Full variable domain (CDR3 extended with the reference TRBV11-2 and TRBJ1-6 proteins): EAGVAQSPRYKIIEKRQSVAFWCNPISGHATLYWYQQILGQGPKLLIQFQNNGVVDDSQLPKDRFSAERLKGVDSTLKIQPAKLEDSAVYLCASSLESDSPLHFGNGTRLTVT.